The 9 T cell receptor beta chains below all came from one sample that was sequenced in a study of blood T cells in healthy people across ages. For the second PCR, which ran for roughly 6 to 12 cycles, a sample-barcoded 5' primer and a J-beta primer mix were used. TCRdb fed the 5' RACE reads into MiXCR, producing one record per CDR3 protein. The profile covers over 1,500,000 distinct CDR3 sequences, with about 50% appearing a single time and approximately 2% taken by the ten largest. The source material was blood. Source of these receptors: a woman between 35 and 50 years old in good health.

The chain's CDR3 is CASSYGLAGEYEQYF. The DNA of the CDR3 is TGTGCCAGCAGTTATGGACTAGCGGGGGAGTACGAGCAGTACTTC. V is TRBV6-2 or TRBV6-3 and J is TRBJ2-5; 13 bases match TRBD2. The J call could be wrong; TRBJ2-7 is a better fit for the DNA end. The germline V gene encodes CDR1 MNHEY and CDR2 SVGEGT. The CDR3 runs to 15 residues.

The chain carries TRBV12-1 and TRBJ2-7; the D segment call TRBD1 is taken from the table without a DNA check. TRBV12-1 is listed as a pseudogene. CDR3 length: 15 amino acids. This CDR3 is CASTRTGGNSYEQYF. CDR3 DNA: TGTGCCAGCACCAGGACAGGGGGCAACTCCTACGAGCAGTACTTC.

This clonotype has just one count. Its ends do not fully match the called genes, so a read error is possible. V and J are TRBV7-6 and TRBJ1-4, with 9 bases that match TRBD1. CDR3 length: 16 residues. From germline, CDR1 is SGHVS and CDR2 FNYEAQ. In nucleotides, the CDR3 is TGTGCCAGCAGCTTTGGAGGACAGGGGAAAGGGGAAAAGCTGTTTTTT. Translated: CASSFGGQGKGEKLFF.

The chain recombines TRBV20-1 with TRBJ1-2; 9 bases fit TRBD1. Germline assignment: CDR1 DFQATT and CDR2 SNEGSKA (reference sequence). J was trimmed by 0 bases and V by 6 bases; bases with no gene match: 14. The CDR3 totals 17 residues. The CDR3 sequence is CSAWDRAHSTSNYGYTF. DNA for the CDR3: TGCAGTGCCTGGGACAGGGCCCATTCTACTTCTAACTATGGCTACACCTTC.

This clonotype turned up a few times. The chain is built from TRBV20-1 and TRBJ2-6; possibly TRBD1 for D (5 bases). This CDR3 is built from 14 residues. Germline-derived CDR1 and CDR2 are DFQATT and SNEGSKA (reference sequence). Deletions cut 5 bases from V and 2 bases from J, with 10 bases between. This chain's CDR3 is CSAPLTAGANVLTF. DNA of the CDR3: TGCAGTGCTCCACTGACAGCTGGGGCCAACGTCCTGACTTTC.

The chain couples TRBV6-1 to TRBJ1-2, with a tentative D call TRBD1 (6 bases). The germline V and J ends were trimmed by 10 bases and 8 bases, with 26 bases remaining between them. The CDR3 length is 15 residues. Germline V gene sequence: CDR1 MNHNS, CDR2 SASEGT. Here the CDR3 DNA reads TGTGCCATACATACTCTAGATCCCCCCAGGGGAGGCTACACCTTC. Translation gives CAIHTLDPPRGGYTF.

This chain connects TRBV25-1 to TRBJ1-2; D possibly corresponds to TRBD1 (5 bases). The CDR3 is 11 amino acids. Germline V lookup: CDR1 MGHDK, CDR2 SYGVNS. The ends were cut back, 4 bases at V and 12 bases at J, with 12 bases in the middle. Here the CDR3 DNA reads TGTGCCAGCAGTGTCGGGACCCTAAACACCTTC. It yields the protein CASSVGTLNTF.

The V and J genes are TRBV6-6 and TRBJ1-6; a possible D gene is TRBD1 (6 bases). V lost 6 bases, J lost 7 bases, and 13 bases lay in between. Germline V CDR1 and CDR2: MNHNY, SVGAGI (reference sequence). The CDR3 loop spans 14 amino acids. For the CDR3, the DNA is TGTGCCAGCAGGGTGATGGGGGCAAATTCACCCCTCCACTTT. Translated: CASRVMGANSPLHF.

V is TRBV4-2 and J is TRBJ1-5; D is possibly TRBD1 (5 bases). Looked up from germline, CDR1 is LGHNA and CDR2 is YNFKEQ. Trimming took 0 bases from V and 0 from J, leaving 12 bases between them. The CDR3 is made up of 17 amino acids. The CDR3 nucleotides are TGTGCCAGCAGCCAAGAAAACGGAGGGGCTAGCAATCAGCCCCAGCATTTT. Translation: CASSQENGGASNQPQHF.